This T cell receptor (beta chain) was recorded in a study of human T cells and chemical hapten exposure. Across the study: TCR yields per sample varied, mainly owing to small pooled library volume differences.

Trimming removed 6 bases from V and 3 bases from J, with 15 bases in between. The germline V gene encodes CDR1 MNHEY and CDR2 SMNVEV (reference sequence). This CDR3 contains 14 residues. Single cDNA molecules in the library carried unique molecular identifiers attached during preparation. In TCRdb, the RACE reads were re-called with MiXCR into one record per CDR3 protein. The sample includes 80,000 to 100,000 distinct CDR3 sequences, over 10% of them seen just once. General study points: TCRs exceeding 1 in 1000 frequency stayed unchanged with DPC sensitization.

The table lists this clonotype with a few counts. Its antigen is not identified. Sample time point: patch test 1, 2 weeks after DPC sensitization. Treatment here: therapeutic diphenylcyclopropenone sensitization with weekly scalp DPC. Sequencing started from total RNA isolated from unfractionated whole blood. V and J are TRBV27 and TRBJ2-7; TRBD2 is a possible D gene (5 bases). This specimen consisted of whole blood, obtained in connection with sensitization to the hapten diphenylcyclopropenone (DPC). The sequence was obtained from a woman between 40 and 50 years old with alopecia areata. Some clones in this sample may be carry-over from other donors' samples. CDR3 nucleotides: TGTGCCAGCAGCCGATCTCCGGGAAGCTACGAGCAGTACTTC. As protein: CASSRSPGSYEQYF.